These 13 T cell receptor beta chains share one sample of origin, sequenced in a study of metastatic and nonmetastatic thyroid tumors. TCRdb re-called the PCR reads through MiXCR. Of about 40,000 clones in the sample, roughly an eighth were seen once. Among the patients, none had received any treatment before thyroid surgery. Sequences were obtained from blood. The source is a female donor with papillary thyroid cancer or a benign thyroid nodule (not recorded which). Some clones in this sample may be carry-over from other donors' samples.

At least ten counts were recorded for this clone. The V call is TRBV11-2, the J call TRBJ2-7; the D gene is possibly TRBD2 (6 bases). The V end lost 1 base, the J end lost 3 bases, and 10 bases lay between the germline ends. Germline V lookup: CDR1 SGHAT, CDR2 FQNNGV. The CDR3 runs 14 residues. CDR3 DNA: TGTGCCAGCAGCTTAGGGGGTAGCGGCTACGAGCAGTACTTC. It is translated as CASSLGGSGYEQYF.

For this clone: This could be a read error, since a much larger clone is one nucleotide away. Other DNA sequences of this sample code for an identical CDR3. The rearrangement links TRBV4-1 to TRBJ2-5, with 7 positions matching TRBD1. Germline assignment: CDR1 MGHRA and CDR2 YSYEKL. The CDR3 consists of 14 residues. The CDR3 here is CASSQAPRGETQYF. DNA of the CDR3: TGTGCCAGCAGCCAAGCTCCCAGGGGGGAGACCCAGTACTTC.

This clone was seen more than once but under ten times. The rearrangement links TRBV6-1 to TRBJ2-7; D unclear. The V end lost 3 bases, the J end lost 2 bases, and 17 bases lay between the germline ends. The CDR3 runs to 16 residues. Germline V gene lookup returns CDR1 MNHNS and CDR2 SASEGT. The CDR3 nucleotides read TGTGCCAGCAGTGATTTCTCCAGTGGGGTGACCTACGAGCAGTACTTC. Translated, it gives CASSDFSSGVTYEQYF.

This clone showed up many times. J is TRBJ2-7 and V is TRBV30; D unresolved. This CDR3 is built from 11 residues. Germline CDR1 is GTSNPN and CDR2 is SVGIG (reference sequence). Trimming removed 0 bases at V and 5 bases at J, with 5 bases between. The CDR3 protein is CAWSVDHEQYF. CDR3 bases: TGTGCCTGGAGTGTAGACCACGAGCAGTACTTC.

This clone was picked up many times. This chain links TRBV19 with TRBJ1-3; the D gene is possibly TRBD1 (5 bases). CDR3 length: 15 residues. V was shortened by 3 bases and J by 2 bases, with 11 bases between the two germline ends. Germline lookup yields CDR1 LNHDA and CDR2 SQIVND (reference sequence). In DNA form, the CDR3 reads TGTGCCAGTAGTATCCCATCAGGGACTGGAAACACCATATATTTT. Amino acids: CASSIPSGTGNTIYF.

Many counts were recorded for this clone. The chain joins TRBV18 to TRBJ2-3, with 7 positions matching TRBD1. In germline, CDR1 is KGHSH, CDR2 LQKENI. The V gene end was trimmed by 8 bases and the J gene end by 4 bases; junction bases not matched to a gene: 15. CDR3 length: 16 amino acids. CDR3 in DNA: TGTGCCAGCGCCTTTCTCACCAGTGGACAGGCAGATACGCAGTATTTT. Translating it yields CASAFLTSGQADTQYF.

Points on this clone: A read error may explain this, as a much larger clone is one base away. The genes are TRBV9 and TRBJ2-2; D gene uncertain. CDR3 length: 14 amino acids. Germline V gives CDR1 SGDLS, CDR2 YYNGEE. In DNA, the CDR3 is TGTGCCAACAGCCCCCTGTTGAACACCGGGGAGCTGTTTTTT. Translating it yields CANSPLLNTGELFF.

This clone was counted many times. The V and J genes are TRBV30 and TRBJ2-5; 7 nucleotides match TRBD1. Trimming took 1 base from V and 2 from J; bases not matched to a gene: 4. The germline V gene has CDR1 GTSNPN and CDR2 SVGIG (reference sequence). The CDR3 is 14 residues long. The CDR3 loop reads CAWSEQGWQETQYF. As DNA, the CDR3 is TGTGCCTGGAGTGAACAGGGGTGGCAAGAGACCCAGTACTTC.

This clone was seen only a few times. This may stem from a read error, because a much larger clone lies one nucleotide away. The sample carries other DNA sequences with the same CDR3. The chain is built from TRBV29-1 and TRBJ2-1; 9 nucleotides line up with TRBD2. The CDR3 has 12 residues. Germline CDR1 reads SQVTM; CDR2 reads ANQGSEA. CDR3 sequence: CSAPREGNEQFF. Here the CDR3 DNA reads TGCAGTGCCCCGCGGGAGGGCAATGAGCAGTTCTTC.

This clone was counted at least ten times. The chain is built from TRBV24-1 and TRBJ2-1; TRBD2 matches 14 bases. Looked up from germline, CDR1 is KGHDR and CDR2 is SFDVKD. J lost 3 bases, V lost 1 base, and 4 bases had no gene match. CDR3 length: 18 residues. The CDR3, as DNA: TGTGCCACCAGTGATTTAGGGACTAGCGGGAGAGGCTACAATGAGCAGTTCTTC. Its protein product is CATSDLGTSGRGYNEQFF.

A word on this clone: Its ends do not fully match the called genes, so a read error is possible. This chain links TRBV30 with TRBJ2-5; perhaps D is TRBD1 or TRBD2 (5 bases each). CDR1 and CDR2 from the germline V gene are GTSNPN and SVGIG (reference sequence). The CDR3 sequence is 15 residues long. As DNA, the CDR3 is TGTGCCTGGGACTATACCGGGGCGTCCCAAGAGACCCGGTACTTC. Its translation: CAWDYTGASQETRYF.

This clone was found many times. J is TRBJ2-3 and V is TRBV20-1; perhaps TRBD1 as D (5 bases). Germline-derived CDR1 and CDR2 are DFQATT and SNEGSKA (reference sequence). The CDR3 contains 16 residues. Trimming pared 0 bases from V and 1 base from J, leaving 14 bases between. The CDR3, as DNA: TGCAGTGCTAGAGATTGGGTGGGGCGAGGCACAGATACGCAGTATTTT. This translates into CSARDWVGRGTDTQYF.

The chain employs TRBV19 and TRBJ1-6; maybe TRBD1 (6 bases). V was clipped by 8 bases and J by 7 bases, with 15 bases between them. This CDR3 region has 14 residues. The germline V gene encodes CDR1 LNHDA and CDR2 SQIVND (reference sequence). The CDR3 loop is CASLTGHTNSPLHF. CDR3 nucleotide sequence: TGTGCCAGTCTCACGGGACATACGAATTCACCCCTCCACTTT.